These T cell receptor beta chains were read from a single sample in a study of blood T cell repertoires in COVID-19. The assay was immunoSEQ multiplex PCR, and TCRdb's table has in-frame clones only and misses some. The repertoire holds approximately 130,000 clones, roughly 79% seen once, with 15% to 25% in the top ten. Sequenced material: peripheral blood. These receptors originate from a man aged 80 or over with acute or convalescent COVID-19. The CDR3 runs from the conserved cysteine through the conserved F or W. The order of the fields is V gene, D gene, J gene, CDR3 protein. A D gene is named only where the DNA matches it firmly.

v_call: TRBV5-5
d_call: -
j_call: TRBJ2-7
cdr3_aa: CASSRGGRVYEQYF

v_call: TRBV5-4
d_call: -
j_call: TRBJ2-7
cdr3_aa: CASSLTGLGHEQYF

v_call: TRBV12-3/TRBV12-4
d_call: TRBD2
j_call: TRBJ2-7
cdr3_aa: CASTPSGGAEQYF

v_call: TRBV7-8
d_call: -
j_call: TRBJ2-5
cdr3_aa: CASTRGETQYF

v_call: TRBV14
d_call: -
j_call: TRBJ1-6
cdr3_aa: CASSQEVSVSPLHF

v_call: TRBV11-2
d_call: -
j_call: TRBJ1-1
cdr3_aa: CASSSTVNTEAFF

v_call: TRBV10-3
d_call: TRBD1
j_call: TRBJ1-2
cdr3_aa: CAISGTGENYGYTF

v_call: TRBV7-6
d_call: TRBD1
j_call: TRBJ2-1
cdr3_aa: CASSESLTGGNEQFF

v_call: TRBV4-3
d_call: TRBD1
j_call: TRBJ2-3
cdr3_aa: CASSQHTATGNSADTQYF

v_call: TRBV18
d_call: TRBD1
j_call: TRBJ2-3
cdr3_aa: CASSPRTGAGKPTDTQYF

v_call: TRBV9
d_call: TRBD1
j_call: TRBJ1-6
cdr3_aa: CASSAGQGAGSPLHF

v_call: TRBV19
d_call: TRBD2
j_call: TRBJ2-3
cdr3_aa: CASRGSGGASSDTQYF

v_call: TRBV7-8
d_call: -
j_call: TRBJ2-7
cdr3_aa: CASSVGQGPYEQYF

v_call: TRBV7-2
d_call: TRBD1
j_call: TRBJ2-2
cdr3_aa: CASSLVGTGNGGELFF

v_call: TRBV19
d_call: TRBD1
j_call: TRBJ1-6
cdr3_aa: CASSIGQGIDSPLHF

v_call: TRBV3-1/TRBV3-2
d_call: TRBD2
j_call: TRBJ2-2
cdr3_aa: CASSQTSGGNTGELFF

v_call: TRBV4-2
d_call: TRBD1
j_call: TRBJ1-1
cdr3_aa: CASSQGSGQGSTEAFF

v_call: TRBV10-3
d_call: -
j_call: TRBJ1-2
cdr3_aa: CAISSQDSKIPANYGYTF

v_call: TRBV3-1/TRBV3-2
d_call: -
j_call: TRBJ2-1
cdr3_aa: CASSQVLQGNEQFF

v_call: TRBV27
d_call: -
j_call: TRBJ2-2
cdr3_aa: CASSSTGSGELFF

v_call: TRBV11-2
d_call: TRBD2
j_call: TRBJ2-7
cdr3_aa: CASSLGGWREQYF

v_call: TRBV6-1
d_call: TRBD2
j_call: TRBJ2-7
cdr3_aa: CASSFLAGGQLQYF

v_call: TRBV5-6
d_call: TRBD2
j_call: TRBJ2-3
cdr3_aa: CASSLGARGLAGLDTQYF

v_call: TRBV7-9
d_call: -
j_call: TRBJ1-2
cdr3_aa: CASATGSPGYTF

v_call: TRBV3-1/TRBV3-2
d_call: -
j_call: TRBJ2-7
cdr3_aa: CASSQRWGSTYEQYF

v_call: TRBV2
d_call: -
j_call: TRBJ2-5
cdr3_aa: CASSAYGLKETQYF

v_call: TRBV11-1
d_call: -
j_call: TRBJ2-2
cdr3_aa: CASSLGQGTGELFF

v_call: TRBV28
d_call: -
j_call: TRBJ1-4
cdr3_aa: CASSLQSPTNEKLFF

v_call: TRBV29-1
d_call: -
j_call: TRBJ1-5
cdr3_aa: CSVGGEGQPQHF

v_call: TRBV12-3/TRBV12-4
d_call: TRBD1
j_call: TRBJ2-3
cdr3_aa: CASSPGQGKSHF

v_call: TRBV30
d_call: -
j_call: TRBJ1-3
cdr3_aa: CAWSVLLTAAGNTIYF

v_call: TRBV5-1
d_call: TRBD1
j_call: TRBJ2-7
cdr3_aa: CASSLGGQGADEQYF

v_call: TRBV5-1
d_call: -
j_call: TRBJ2-5
cdr3_aa: CASSLPLGAKETQYF